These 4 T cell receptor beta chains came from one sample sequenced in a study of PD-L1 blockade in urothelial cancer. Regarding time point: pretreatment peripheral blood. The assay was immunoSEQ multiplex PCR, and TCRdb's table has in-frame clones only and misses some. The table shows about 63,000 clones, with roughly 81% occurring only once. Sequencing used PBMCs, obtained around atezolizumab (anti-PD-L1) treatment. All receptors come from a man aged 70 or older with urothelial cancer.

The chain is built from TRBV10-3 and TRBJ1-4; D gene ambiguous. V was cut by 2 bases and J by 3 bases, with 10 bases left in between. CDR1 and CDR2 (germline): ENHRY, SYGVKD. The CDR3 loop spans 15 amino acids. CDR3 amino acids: CAISEEPGSNEKLFF. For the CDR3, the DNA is TGTGCCATCAGTGAGGAACCGGGATCTAATGAAAAACTGTTTTTT.

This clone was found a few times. This CDR3 reads CAIRGTGGKSGYTF. The CDR3 DNA is TGTGCCATCAGGGGGACAGGGGGCAAAAGTGGCTACACCTTC. V gene TRBV10-3 combines with J gene TRBJ1-2; TRBD1 matches at 12 bases. The germline V gene has CDR1 ENHRY and CDR2 SYGVKD. The CDR3 loop spans 14 amino acids. The junction had 6 bases not matched to a gene; V was cut back by 6 bases and J by 7 bases.

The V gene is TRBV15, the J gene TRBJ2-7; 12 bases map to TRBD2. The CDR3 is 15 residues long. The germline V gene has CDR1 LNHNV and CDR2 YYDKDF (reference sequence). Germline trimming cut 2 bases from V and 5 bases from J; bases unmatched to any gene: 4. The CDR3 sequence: CATSRLAGGRDEQYF. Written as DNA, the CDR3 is TGTGCCACCAGCAGACTAGCGGGGGGGCGCGACGAGCAGTACTTC. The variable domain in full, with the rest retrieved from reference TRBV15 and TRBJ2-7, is DAMVIQNPRYQVTQFGKPVTLSCSQTLNHNVMYWYQQKSSQAPKLLFHYYDKDFNNEADTPDNFQSRRPNTSFCFLDIRSPGLGDTAMYLCATSRLAGGRDEQYFGPGTRLTVT.

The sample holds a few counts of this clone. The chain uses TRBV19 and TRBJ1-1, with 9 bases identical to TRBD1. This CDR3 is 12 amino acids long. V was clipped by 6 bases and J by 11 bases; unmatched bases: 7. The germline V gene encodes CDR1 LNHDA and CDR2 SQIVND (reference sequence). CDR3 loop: CASSSQGAFAFF. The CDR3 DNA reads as TGTGCCAGTAGCTCACAGGGGGCATTCGCTTTCTTT.